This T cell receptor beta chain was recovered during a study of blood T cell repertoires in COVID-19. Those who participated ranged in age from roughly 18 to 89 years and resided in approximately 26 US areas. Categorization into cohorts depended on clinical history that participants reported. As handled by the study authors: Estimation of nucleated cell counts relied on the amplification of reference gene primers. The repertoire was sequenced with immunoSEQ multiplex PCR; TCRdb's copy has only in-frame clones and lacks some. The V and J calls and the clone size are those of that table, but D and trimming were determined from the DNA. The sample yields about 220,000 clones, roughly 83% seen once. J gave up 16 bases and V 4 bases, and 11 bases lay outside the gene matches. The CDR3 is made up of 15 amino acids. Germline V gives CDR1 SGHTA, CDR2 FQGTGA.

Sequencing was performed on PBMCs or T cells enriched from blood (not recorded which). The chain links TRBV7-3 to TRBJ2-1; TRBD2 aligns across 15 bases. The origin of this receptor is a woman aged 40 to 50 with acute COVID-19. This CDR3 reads CASSSSGTSGGRLFF. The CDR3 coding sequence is TGTGCCAGCAGCTCTAGCGGGACTAGCGGGGGGCGGTTATTCTTC.